What follows describes a single T cell receptor (beta chain). A read error may explain this, as a much larger clone is one base away. TCRbeta library preparation incorporated unique molecular identifiers. A single record per CDR3 protein comes from TCRdb applying MiXCR to the PCR reads. The sample includes around 600,000 distinct CDR3 sequences, around 16% of them seen just once. The data belong to a study of T-cell reconstitution after alpha-beta-depleted transplantation in children. CDR1 DFQATT and CDR2 SNEGSKA come from the germline V gene (reference sequence). The J segment lost 4 bases and the V segment lost 5 bases, leaving 9 bases of the junction unmatched. The CDR3 length is 15 residues.

This clonotype originated in a human donor who donated a stem cell graft to a child with acute myeloid leukemia. Sequencing was performed on PBMCs from the stem cell graft donor, taken from the stem cell graft. V gene TRBV20-1 combines with J gene TRBJ2-1; TRBD2 aligns across 9 bases. The CDR3 is CSAGTSWGGYNEQFF. DNA for the CDR3: TGCAGTGCTGGGACTAGCTGGGGGGGTTACAATGAGCAGTTCTTC.